Reported below is one T cell receptor (beta chain). This clone came up once. The clone's antigen remains unknown. It has no much larger one-base neighbor in the sample; base qualities were not kept. Whole blood was collected in K2EDTA tubes by collaborating institutions according to the institutions' own protocols. For TCRbeta analysis, collaborators shipped samples in one of three forms: frozen whole blood, isolated PBMCs, or DNA extracted from either of those sample types. This entry is derived from a study of blood T cell repertoires in COVID-19 (dated by TCRdb to 2020 to 2021). A note on the overall study: Samples from collaborators originated in the United States, Italy and Spain and spanned both the acute and convalescent phases of COVID-19. The repertoires were made available in a free public database intended to serve as a resource for research on the immune response to SARS-CoV-2. Deeply sampled blood TCRbeta repertoires from subjects exposed to, actively infected with, or recovered from COVID-19 were included in the dataset. Where HLA class I and class II types were available, the types were taken from metadata supplied by the sample provider, not from assay-based typing. The material from the prospective study consisted of cDNA or gDNA derived from T cells, B-cell-depleted T cells, or PBMCs. Sample metadata almost always included a de-identified subject ID, COVID-19 status, age in years and sex. The samples were drawn from the first 160 participants of the ongoing ImmuneRACE study and from some 1,300 subjects provided by 6 global collaborators. Findings and caveats that apply to the study as a whole: Clinical and demographic metadata were provided uncurated, with the amount varying by source and participant.

TCRbeta CDR3 regions were amplified from genomic DNA by means of the immunoSEQ Assay, a bias-controlled multiplex PCR. For the original study's pipeline: Nucleated cell counts per sample were estimated from amplification of reference gene primers within the assay. To quantify the absolute abundance of each unique TCRbeta CDR3 rearrangement, sequence reads were collapsed and filtered. For each sample, productive Simpson clonality was calculated as the square root of Simpson's diversity index over productive rearrangements. The table comes from immuneACCESS by way of TCRdb, which keeps in-frame sequences with V and J called. Part of the clones is missing from these tables; in studies checked, under half for an unresolved V gene and the rest for unknown reasons. V and J calls and clone size follow that table, whereas D and trimming were derived from the DNA. This sample has roughly 94,000 clones in its table, and 70% to 85% of those were observed once. Of the sample, around 25% falls within the top ten clones.

The germline V gene gives CDR1 as SNHLY and CDR2 as FYNNEI. Spanning cysteine to phenylalanine, the CDR3 consists of 19 amino acids. Solely the CDR3 DNA is kept, with 57 bases framed from the first base. V is clipped by 0 bases and J by 1 base, and the sequence between their germline boundaries is 21 bases long. The sample consisted of peripheral blood. This sequence originates from a man in his 60s with acute or convalescent COVID-19. This chain joins TRBV2 to TRBJ1-1; tentative D gene TRBD1, with 5 bases matching. The CDR3 region reads CASSEALRGQGYWNTEAFF. The DNA is as follows: TGTGCCAGCAGTGAAGCGCTTCGCGGCCAGGGCTATTGGAACACTGAAGCTTTCTTT.